This passage covers 17 T cell receptor beta chains from one sample sequenced in a study of T cell responses to AZD1222 COVID-19 vaccine. TCRdb's table, derived via immunoSEQ multiplex PCR, lists solely in-frame clones and lacks some. The sample consists of 150,000 to 200,000 clones, roughly nine tenths of them appearing once. Sample: peripheral blood, taken 28 days after the second AZD1222 dose. The receptor source for this set is an adult who received the AZD1222 COVID-19 vaccine.

V is TRBV9 and J is TRBJ2-3, with TRBD1 as a possible D gene (8 bases). The germline V gene encodes CDR1 SGDLS and CDR2 YYNGEE. The CDR3 consists of 15 residues. The V end was cut by 1 base, the J end by 1 base, with 10 bases between. The CDR3 nucleotides read TGTGCCAGCAGCGTAACAGGGGGGGGCACAGATACGCAGTATTTT. As protein: CASSVTGGGTDTQYF.

This sequence joins TRBV4-1 and TRBJ1-2; D not certain. This CDR3 comprises 14 residues. V was clipped by 1 base and J by 4 bases, with 10 bases between them. From germline, CDR1 is MGHRA and CDR2 YSYEKL. In nucleotides, the CDR3 is TGCGCCAGCAGCCAAGGGAGGGTCGGCTATGGCTACACCTTC. Translating gives CASSQGRVGYGYTF.

This clone has a single count. The rearrangement joins TRBV4-1 to TRBJ1-1; D is possibly TRBD1 (6 bases). This CDR3 contains 16 residues. Germline CDR1 reads MGHRA; CDR2 reads YSYEKL. Trimming removed 0 bases from V and 0 bases from J, with 11 bases in between. CDR3: CASSQDWGALNTEAFF. DNA for the CDR3: TGCGCCAGCAGCCAAGATTGGGGGGCCCTGAACACTGAAGCTTTCTTT.

This clone was seen more than once but under ten times. This chain uses TRBV27 with TRBJ1-5; D ambiguous. This CDR3 has 15 amino acids. The germline V gene has CDR1 MNHEY and CDR2 SMNVEV (reference sequence). Deletions cut 6 bases from V and 6 bases from J, with 18 bases between. DNA for the CDR3: TGTGCCAGCAGCCCCTCGGAGGGAGGTAGTCAGCCCCAGCATTTT. It encodes CASSPSEGGSQPQHF.

The chain couples TRBV19 to TRBJ2-1; TRBD2 matches at 10 bases. CDR3 size: 15 residues. Germline values: CDR1 LNHDA, CDR2 SQIVND (reference sequence). V lost 6 bases and J lost 8; bases outside the gene matches: 10. The CDR3 coding sequence is TGTGCCAGTAGCCCTTTGGCTAGCGGGAGCGATGAGCAGTTCTTC. Its protein product is CASSPLASGSDEQFF.

This chain uses TRBV30 with TRBJ1-6; TRBD1 might be the D (6 bases). CDR3 length: 14 amino acids. The V gene's germline CDR1 is GTSNPN and CDR2 SVGIG (reference sequence). V shed 6 bases and J shed 10 bases, with 19 bases lying between them. CDR3 in amino acids: CACTLMGGGSPLHF. The CDR3 coding sequence is TGTGCCTGTACCCTCATGGGGGGCGGATCACCCCTCCACTTT.

The rearrangement uses TRBV7-2 and TRBJ2-7; 10 bases line up with TRBD1. V lost 3 bases to trimming and J lost 0 bases; unmatched junction nucleotides: 2. This CDR3 comprises 15 residues. Germline CDR1 is SGHTA and CDR2 is FQGNSA. In nucleotides, the CDR3 is TGTGCCAGCAGCTTGGGACAGGGGAACTCCTACGAGCAGTACTTC. This gives the protein CASSLGQGNSYEQYF.

This chain joins TRBV10-3 and TRBJ1-4; D is undetermined. The V gene's germline CDR1 is ENHRY and CDR2 SYGVKD. This CDR3 region has 15 residues. Deletions cut 8 bases from V and 0 bases from J, with 13 bases between. The CDR3 is CAIDSSSATNEKLFF. The CDR3 DNA follows: TGTGCCATCGACTCTTCTTCGGCAACTAATGAAAAACTGTTTTTT.

This chain connects TRBV5-1 to TRBJ1-2, with unresolved D. The CDR3 contains 11 residues. Trimming pared 10 bases from V and 0 bases from J, leaving 7 bases between. Germline V gives CDR1 SGHRS, CDR2 YFSETQ. CDR3 DNA: TGCGCCTCGGCGGCTAACTATGGCTACACCTTC. It yields the protein CASAANYGYTF.

CDR3 nucleotides: TGCGCCAGCAGCCCCCTTCGGGGGGACACAGATACGCAGTATTTT. It encodes CASSPLRGDTDTQYF. J is TRBJ2-3 and V is TRBV5-1; 7 bases agree with TRBD2. The CDR3 is made up of 15 amino acids. Trimming at V came to 4 bases and at J to 2 bases, leaving 7 bases not matched to a gene. In germline, CDR1 is SGHRS, CDR2 YFSETQ.

The chain recombines TRBV12-3 or TRBV12-4 with TRBJ2-7; D not certain. This CDR3 comprises 13 residues. The V end lost 2 bases, the J end lost 2 bases, and 7 bases lay between the germline ends. This CDR3 reads CASSLRLTYEQYF. CDR3 nucleotide sequence: TGTGCCAGCAGTTTAAGGTTGACCTACGAGCAGTACTTC.

The V and J genes are TRBV9 and TRBJ1-1, with 7 bases that match TRBD1. The V and J ends lost 4 bases and 4 bases, in that order; junction bases with no gene match: 7. Per germline, CDR1 SGDLS and CDR2 YYNGEE. The CDR3 covers 14 residues. CDR3 amino acids: CASSTRQGGTEAFF. The DNA for the CDR3 is TGTGCCAGCAGCACCCGACAGGGAGGCACTGAAGCTTTCTTT.

In DNA form, the CDR3 reads TGTGCCAGCAGTCTAGGGGACTACTCCTACGAGCAGTACTTC. It specifies CASSLGDYSYEQYF. The chain combines TRBV3-1 (or the pseudogene TRBV3-2) with TRBJ2-7, with 7 bases fitting TRBD2. The CDR3 is 14 residues long. Germline-derived CDR1 and CDR2 are LGHDT and YNNKEL (reference sequence). Trimming took 6 bases from V and 0 from J; bases not matched to a gene: 5.

A single count supports this clone. The chain uses TRBV27 and TRBJ1-4; D call uncertain. CDR3 size: 15 residues. CDR1 is MNHEY, CDR2 SMNVEV, per germline (reference sequence). Trimming stripped 5 bases from V and 0 bases from J, with 10 bases between. Here the CDR3 reads CASSNSYATNEKLFF. Here the CDR3 DNA reads TGTGCCAGCAGTAATTCTTATGCAACTAATGAAAAACTGTTTTTT.

The V call is TRBV7-8, the J call TRBJ2-3, with D unresolved. Germline CDR1 reads SGHVS; CDR2 reads FQNEAQ. The V end lost 5 bases, the J end lost 1 base, and 13 bases lay between the germline ends. The CDR3 runs to 15 residues. CDR3 sequence reads: CASSPWSSGTDTQYF. In DNA form, the CDR3 reads TGTGCCAGCAGCCCCTGGAGTTCTGGCACAGATACGCAGTATTTT.

The V and J genes are TRBV30 and TRBJ1-5, with D tentatively TRBD1 (5 bases). The V gene's germline CDR1 is GTSNPN and CDR2 SVGIG (reference sequence). The CDR3 sequence is 12 residues long. The V and J ends lost 4 bases and 3 bases respectively, with 7 bases between them. CDR3 amino acids: CAWNRPNQPQHF. The CDR3 coding sequence is TGTGCCTGGAACAGGCCCAATCAGCCCCAGCATTTT.

The chain recombines TRBV12-3 or TRBV12-4 with TRBJ1-2; maybe TRBD1 (6 bases). V lost 3 bases and J lost 8, with 13 bases in between. This CDR3 contains 13 residues. For the CDR3, the DNA is TGTGCCAGCAGTTTCGGGGGGCGCCGAGGCTACACCTTC. This translates into CASSFGGRRGYTF.